The T cell receptor (beta chain) under discussion was sequenced for a study of blood T cells in healthy people across ages. Trimming removed 9 bases at V and 2 bases at J, with 19 bases between. This CDR3 contains 15 residues. Germline V gene data show CDR1 as SGHRS and CDR2 as YFSETQ. PCR was performed a second time for about 7 to 12 cycles using a sample-barcoded 5' primer and a J-beta primer mix. TCRdb processed the 5' RACE reads anew with MiXCR; each CDR3 protein has one entry. The sample comprises some 850,000 distinct CDR3 sequences, roughly 26% of which are singletons, and 2.5% to 3.5% rests with the top ten. The sample also formed part of further work on T cells of mothers and their children.

The sequenced material came from blood. The V call is TRBV5-1, the J call TRBJ2-3; a possible D gene is TRBD2 (5 bases). The source is a boy younger than 18 in good health. The chain's CDR3 is CATNLDGKITDTQYF. The CDR3 bases are TGCGCCACCAATCTGGACGGGAAAATCACAGATACGCAGTATTTT.